The 27 T cell receptor beta chains below come from one sample, sequenced in a study of cytomegalovirus exposure and HLA in healthy donors (dated by TCRdb to 2015 to 2018). To prepare the library, the immunoSEQ multiplex PCR assay was applied. For the multiplex PCR, a mixture combining 60 forward primers for TCR Vbeta segments and 13 reverse primers for TCR Jbeta segments was used. In its TCRdb copy, this immuneACCESS table keeps in-frame sequences only and misses some clones. Where compared with another copy, unresolved V genes explain less than half of these, and the others have no known cause. This sample comprises 84,000 or so clones, around 85% of them detected only once. The top ten hold under 15% of the sample. The specimen sequenced was PBMCs. These receptors were obtained from a human donor in good health.

The V and J genes are TRBV5-6 and TRBJ2-1, with unresolved D. Germline V lookup: CDR1 SGHDT, CDR2 YYEEEE. The CDR3 covers 12 residues. Trimming shortened V by 4 bases and J by 6 bases, and 8 bases separated the two germline ends. The CDR3 region has the DNA TGTGCCAGCAGCCCATGGGCCAATGAGCAGTTCTTC. Its protein is CASSPWANEQFF.

This chain links TRBV4-2 with TRBJ2-5, with D perhaps TRBD2 (6 bases). CDR3 length: 16 residues. Trimming left V 1 base short and J 5 bases short, with 17 bases between. Germline assignment: CDR1 LGHNA and CDR2 YNFKEQ. This chain's CDR3 is CASSQGVATAGETQYF. The DNA of the CDR3 is TGTGCCAGCAGCCAAGGGGTGGCGACCGCGGGGGAGACCCAGTACTTC.

This rearrangement joins TRBV6-5 to TRBJ2-1; D is unclear. CDR1 is MNHEY, CDR2 SVGAGI, per germline. Trimming removed 2 bases from V and 5 bases from J, with 7 bases in between. This CDR3 is built from 13 residues. CDR3 nucleotide sequence: TGTGCCAGCAGTTACGGGCCTAACAATGAGCAGTTCTTC. This codes for CASSYGPNNEQFF.

The rearrangement joins TRBV6-1 to TRBJ2-3, with 7 bases identical to TRBD1. The CDR3 sequence is 13 residues long. J lost 1 base, V lost 8 bases, and 3 bases had no gene match. Germline V lookup: CDR1 MNHNS, CDR2 SASEGT. The CDR3: CASQGGRTDTQYF. The CDR3 coding sequence is TGTGCCAGCCAAGGGGGCCGCACAGATACGCAGTATTTT.

J is TRBJ2-1 and V is TRBV10-3, with 11 positions matching TRBD2. Germline V gene data show CDR1 as ENHRY and CDR2 as SYGVKD. This CDR3 contains 20 residues. Trimming removed 6 bases from V and 1 base from J; junction bases left unmatched: 17. DNA for the CDR3: TGTGCCATCAGCAACCAACTACCACTAGCGGGGGTACCATCCTACAATGAGCAGTTCTTC. It translates to CAISNQLPLAGVPSYNEQFF.

The genes are TRBV6-1 and TRBJ1-1; D is unresolved. Germline loops: CDR1 MNHNS, CDR2 SASEGT. The CDR3 loop spans 12 amino acids. The ends were cut back, 6 bases at V and 0 bases at J, with 5 bases in the middle. CDR3 residues: CASRELNTEAFF. The CDR3 DNA is TGTGCCAGCAGAGAGTTGAACACTGAAGCTTTCTTT.

J is TRBJ1-4 and V is TRBV23-1; TRBD1 agrees at 10 bases. TRBV23-1 is given ORF status, its function remaining uncertain. The CDR3 has 16 amino acids. After removal of 4 bases from V and 3 bases from J, the junction contained 5 bases not matched to a gene. The CDR3 nucleotides are TGCGCCAGCAGTCGAGCCGGACAGGGGGCTAATGAAAAACTGTTTTTT. Protein product: CASSRAGQGANEKLFF.

Worth noting for this clone: The sample contains more than one DNA sequence encoding this CDR3. The chain is built from TRBV5-1 and TRBJ2-2, with TRBD1 matching over 7 bases. Germline trimming cut 0 bases from V and 3 bases from J; bases unmatched to any gene: 2. Germline-derived CDR1 and CDR2 are SGHRS and YFSETQ. The CDR3 loop spans 15 amino acids. CDR3 DNA sequence: TGCGCCAGCAGCTTGGTAGGGGGCGACACCGGGGAGCTGTTTTTT. Translating it yields CASSLVGGDTGELFF.

The rearrangement links TRBV27 to TRBJ2-1; D may be TRBD1 (5 bases). This CDR3 is built from 16 residues. Trimming took off 5 bases at V and 3 bases at J, with 17 bases between the two ends. In germline, CDR1 is MNHEY, CDR2 SMNVEV (reference sequence). CDR3 DNA: TGTGCCAGCAGTCCATGGGGCGGTCAGGTCTACAATGAGCAGTTCTTC. Amino acids: CASSPWGGQVYNEQFF.

This clone was observed a few times. The chain has TRBV5-6 and TRBJ2-3; possibly TRBD1 for D (5 bases). The germline V gene encodes CDR1 SGHDT and CDR2 YYEEEE. This CDR3 contains 12 residues. The V and J ends lost 1 base and 8 bases respectively, with 8 bases between them. Here the CDR3 reads CASSLPRGTQYF. For the CDR3, the DNA is TGTGCCAGCAGCTTGCCTAGGGGTACGCAGTATTTT.

The J gene is TRBJ1-6, the V gene TRBV9; D is perhaps TRBD1 (5 bases). CDR3 length equals 14 residues. Germline CDR1 reads SGDLS; CDR2 reads YYNGEE. Trimming shortened V by 0 bases and J by 9 bases, and 10 bases separated the two germline ends. The CDR3 sequence: CASSVAGGTSPLHF. The CDR3 nucleotides read TGTGCCAGCAGCGTAGCTGGCGGGACTTCACCCCTCCACTTT.

This clone was detected a few times. The CDR3 DNA is TGTGCCAGCAGGGCTGGGGGGGACACTGAAGCTTTCTTT. Protein product: CASRAGGDTEAFF. This chain links TRBV6-1 with TRBJ1-1; D may be TRBD1 (5 bases). The CDR3 sequence is 13 residues long. Trimming cost V 6 bases and J 3 bases, with 11 bases left between them. Per germline, CDR1 MNHNS and CDR2 SASEGT.

About this clone itself: Other DNA sequences of this sample code for an identical CDR3. This sequence joins TRBV5-6 and TRBJ1-2, with TRBD1 matching over 7 bases. V shed 5 bases and J 4 bases; nucleotides not matched to a gene: 5. CDR3 length equals 13 residues. Germline loops: CDR1 SGHDT, CDR2 YYEEEE. CDR3 in DNA: TGTGCCAGCAGTTCCGGACAGGCCTATGGCTACACCTTC. Amino acids: CASSSGQAYGYTF.

This clone has only a few counts. The chain has TRBV2 and TRBJ2-7; D unresolved. This CDR3 is built from 13 residues. V was cut by 9 bases and J by 4 bases, with 16 bases left in between. Per the germline V gene, CDR1 is SNHLY and CDR2 is FYNNEI. CDR3 sequence: CASGVIIKYEQYF. The DNA of the CDR3 is TGTGCCAGTGGAGTAATTATTAAGTACGAGCAGTACTTC.

The V and J genes are TRBV18 and TRBJ1-1, with D possibly matching TRBD1 (6 bases). Trimming stripped 6 bases from V and 3 bases from J, with 17 bases between. This CDR3 spans 15 amino acids. Germline-derived CDR1 and CDR2 are KGHSH and LQKENI. The CDR3 reads CASSHPGGAYTEAFF. The CDR3 nucleotides read TGTGCCAGCTCCCACCCCGGGGGGGCCTACACTGAAGCTTTCTTT.

The sample holds one count of this clone. The V and J genes are TRBV25-1 and TRBJ1-2; D is unclear. Looked up from germline, CDR1 is MGHDK and CDR2 is SYGVNS. Trimming took 3 bases from V and 2 from J, leaving 16 bases between them. This CDR3 comprises 16 residues. CDR3 sequence: CASSDGRGWRNYGYTF. The CDR3 nucleotides are TGTGCCAGCAGTGACGGCCGCGGGTGGCGAAACTATGGCTACACCTTC.

The gene calls are TRBV7-8 and TRBJ1-5; D unclear. This CDR3 region has 12 residues. Trimming removed 3 bases from V and 4 bases from J, with 4 bases in between. The germline V gene encodes CDR1 SGHVS and CDR2 FQNEAQ. The CDR3, as DNA: TGTGCCAGCAGCTTCTCTAATCAGCCCCAGCATTTT. It codes for CASSFSNQPQHF.

The V and J genes are TRBV7-2 and TRBJ2-3; D is possibly TRBD2 (6 bases). Trimming removed 5 bases at V and 2 bases at J, with 14 bases between. The germline V gene encodes CDR1 SGHTA and CDR2 FQGNSA. The CDR3 is 15 residues long. The CDR3 region has the DNA TGTGCCAGCAGCGGGATTGGGGGACTCACAGATACGCAGTATTTT. Translating it yields CASSGIGGLTDTQYF.

The chain has TRBV7-9 and TRBJ2-7, with 16 nucleotides matching TRBD2. Losses at the gene ends were 5 bases for V and 5 bases for J; bases not matched to a gene: 6. This CDR3 is built from 16 residues. The germline gives CDR1 SEHNR, CDR2 FQNEAQ (reference sequence). The CDR3 here is CASSLGTSGGADEQYF. The CDR3, as DNA: TGTGCCAGCAGCCTCGGGACTAGCGGGGGGGCCGACGAGCAGTACTTC.

This chain uses TRBV5-1 with TRBJ2-2, with 7 positions matching TRBD1. This CDR3 contains 15 residues. Germline V gives CDR1 SGHRS, CDR2 YFSETQ. The V gene end was trimmed by 4 bases and the J gene end by 4 bases; junction bases not matched to a gene: 7. The DNA for the CDR3 is TGCGCCAGCAGCGTCCGGGACAGAGGCACCGGGGAGCTGTTTTTT. It specifies CASSVRDRGTGELFF. The whole variable domain, remainder taken from reference TRBV5-1 and TRBJ2-2, is KAGVTQTPRYLIKTRGQQVTLSCSPISGHRSVSWYQQTPGQGLQFLFEYFSETQRNKGNFPGRFSGRQFSNSRSEMNVSTLELGDSALYLCASSVRDRGTGELFFGEGSRLTVL.

The gene calls are TRBV10-3 and TRBJ1-6; unclear D gene. The CDR3 extends over 14 amino acids. V lost 3 bases and J 8 bases, leaving 11 bases between the germline ends. Germline CDR1 reads ENHRY; CDR2 reads SYGVKD. In DNA form, the CDR3 reads TGTGCCATCAGTGAAGGAGGCACCTATTCACCCCTCCACTTT. Its translation: CAISEGGTYSPLHF.

This clone has more than one count but fewer than ten. V usage is TRBV4-2 and J usage is TRBJ2-1; 9 positions match TRBD2. The CDR3 totals 14 residues. The germline V gene encodes CDR1 LGHNA and CDR2 YNFKEQ. With 4 bases clipped from V and 5 bases from J, the junction kept 3 bases outside the gene matches. Written as DNA, the CDR3 is TGTGCCAGCAGCCGGACTAGCGTCGACAATGAGCAGTTCTTC. Amino acids: CASSRTSVDNEQFF.

At least ten counts were recorded for this clone. At one end, the junction sequence differs from germline, possibly due to a read error. The chain links TRBV7-7 to TRBJ2-1; 8 nucleotides match TRBD1. The CDR3 totals 16 residues. Germline loops: CDR1 SSHAT, CDR2 FNYEAQ (reference sequence). Here the CDR3 reads CASSLSDRGLGNEQFF. The CDR3, as DNA: TGTGCTAGCAGCTTATCCGACAGGGGATTGGGGAATGAGCAGTTCTTC.

This chain joins TRBV10-2 and TRBJ2-7, with TRBD2 matching over 11 bases. The CDR3 is made up of 15 amino acids. The V and J ends lost 8 bases and 5 bases, in that order; junction bases with no gene match: 11. Germline V gene lookup returns CDR1 WSHSY and CDR2 SAAADI. This chain's CDR3 is CASGSGGALGNEQYF. CDR3 coding DNA: TGCGCCAGCGGTAGCGGGGGGGCATTGGGGAACGAGCAGTACTTC.

The rearrangement joins TRBV6-5 to TRBJ2-6; D remains ambiguous. Trimming shortened V by 6 bases and J by 6 bases, and 9 bases separated the two germline ends. Germline loops: CDR1 MNHEY, CDR2 SVGAGI. The CDR3 is made up of 13 amino acids. In nucleotides, the CDR3 is TGTGCCAGCAGCGAGCCCGCGGCCAACGTCCTGACTTTC. Protein sequence: CASSEPAANVLTF.

This clone showed up just once. The J gene is TRBJ2-5, the V gene TRBV6-4, with a tentative D call TRBD2 (6 bases). Germline CDR1 and CDR2: MRHNA and SNTAGT. V was pared by 2 bases and J by 5 bases, with 24 bases between. The CDR3 is made up of 18 amino acids. CDR3 amino acids: CASSDPTRPVLAVETQYF. CDR3 nucleotides: TGTGCCAGCAGTGACCCAACGAGGCCCGTACTAGCAGTTGAGACCCAGTACTTC.

This clone appeared once. The chain combines TRBV7-8 with TRBJ2-5; the D is unclear. This CDR3 has 14 amino acids. Trimming left V 4 bases short and J 4 bases short, with 13 bases between. Germline V CDR1 and CDR2: SGHVS, FQNEAQ. DNA for the CDR3: TGTGCCAGCAGCTACGACTCGAGGTCAGAGACCCAGTACTTC. Amino acid sequence: CASSYDSRSETQYF.